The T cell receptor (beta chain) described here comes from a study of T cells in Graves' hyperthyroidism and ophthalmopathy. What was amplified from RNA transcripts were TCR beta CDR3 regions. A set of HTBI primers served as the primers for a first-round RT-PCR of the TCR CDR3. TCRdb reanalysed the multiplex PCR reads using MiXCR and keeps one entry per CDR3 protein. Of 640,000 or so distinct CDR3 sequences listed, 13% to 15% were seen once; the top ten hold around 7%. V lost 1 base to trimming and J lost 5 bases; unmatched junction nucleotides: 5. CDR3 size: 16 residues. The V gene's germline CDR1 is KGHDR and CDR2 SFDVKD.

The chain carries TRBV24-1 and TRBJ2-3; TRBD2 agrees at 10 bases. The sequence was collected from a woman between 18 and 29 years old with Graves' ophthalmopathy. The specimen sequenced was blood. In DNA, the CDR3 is TGTGCCACCAGTGATTTAGCGAGCGGGAGGGGAGATACGCAGTATTTT. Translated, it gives CATSDLASGRGDTQYF.